The clone carrying this T cell receptor beta chain has only a few counts. Its antigen remains unknown. Following RNA extraction, reverse transcription yielded cDNA that acted as the sequencing template. Only in-frame clones appear in the TCRdb table, and some are missing; sequencing was by immunoSEQ multiplex PCR. The data show about 110,000 clones, with roughly 64% seen just once and less than 25% held by the top ten. This entry comes from a study of CD8+ T cells in alopecia areata. Findings and limits, study-wide: In lesional scalp, particularly from alopecia totalis/universalis, clonality was higher than in normal scalp. Mouse data revealed clearer TCR sharing than patient data did, a gap possibly tied to HLA. Scalp specimens additionally yield sequences from normal skin's resident alphabeta T cells.

PBMC-derived CD4+ and CD8+ T cells were sorted. V lost 11 bases and J lost 1; bases outside the gene matches: 13. Germline V gene data show CDR1 as SNHLY and CDR2 as FYNNEI. CDR3 size: 16 residues. This rearrangement joins TRBV2 to TRBJ2-1, with TRBD2 identical over 8 bases. The source is a human donor in good health. The specimen was CD8+ T cells sorted from blood. The CDR3 coding sequence is TGTGCCTGCACCCCAGAAACTAGCGGATCCTACAATGAGCAGTTCTTC. Protein product: CACTPETSGSYNEQFF.